The clone carrying this T cell receptor beta chain has ten or more counts. The data were taken from a study of T-cell memory formation after mild COVID-19. Background on the study: Each donor largely had its own TCR clusters.

Amplification by 5'RACE using constant-segment primers produced TCR alpha and TCR beta cDNA libraries that carried sample barcodes and UMIs. TCRdb called the 5' RACE reads again in MiXCR, with one record for every CDR3 protein. The table has about 33,000 distinct CDR3 sequences, roughly 21% seen once. Sequenced sample: PBMCs or a T cell subset sorted from them (not recorded which). The TCR sequence derives from an adult who had mild COVID-19 (a few samples of this study predate the infection). Cell type and time point are not known.

The CDR3: CASLPRVDSTDTQYF. CDR3 in DNA: TGTGCCAGCCTACCCCGCGTGGACAGCACAGATACGCAGTATTTT. The chain combines TRBV11-2 with TRBJ2-3; D is unresolved. With 8 bases removed from V and 0 bases from J, the gap between germline ends came to 15 bases. This CDR3 comprises 15 residues. CDR1 and CDR2 from the germline V gene are SGHAT and FQNNGV.